This T cell receptor beta chain is drawn from a study of identical twins. One entry per CDR3 protein, called by TCRdb with MiXCR from the 5' RACE reads. The repertoire holds about 700,000 distinct CDR3 sequences, with 5.5% to 6.5% as singletons. CDR1 is MGHRA and CDR2 is YSYEKL in the germline V gene. This CDR3 spans 16 amino acids. V was clipped by 1 base and J by 3 bases, with 13 bases between them. This chain uses TRBV4-1 with TRBJ1-3; no definite D call. What was sequenced was naive T cells sorted from blood. This clonotype was obtained from a young man in good health. CDR3 DNA: TGCGCCAGCAGCCAAGTTTTGGAGGGAGGTGGAAACACCATATATTTT. Translating it yields CASSQVLEGGGNTIYF.